This T cell receptor beta chain was retrieved from a study of cytomegalovirus exposure and HLA in healthy donors. Study outcomes and limitations: Diagnosis of cytomegalovirus status made by the classifier reportedly showed high specificity and sensitivity.

As for this clone: Antigen specificity is unknown.

Amplification used 60 Vbeta primers and 13 Jbeta primers. The data were produced by immunoSEQ multiplex PCR, yet TCRdb's version contains in-frame clones alone and is incomplete. Found here are around 100,000 clones; the top ten clones hold about 3%. Germline V gives CDR1 GTSNPN, CDR2 SVGIG (reference sequence). After removal of 1 base from V and 0 bases from J, the junction contained 9 bases not matched to a gene. The CDR3 is 16 residues long. The source is a man in his forties in good health and CMV-seronegative. The chain combines TRBV30 with TRBJ2-7, with 7 bases that match TRBD2. Material for sequencing was PBMCs. CDR3 DNA: TGTGCCTGGAGTGGCGGGAGAACCGGCAGCTCCTACGAGCAGTACTTC. As protein: CAWSGGRTGSSYEQYF. The full variable domain, its missing parts supplied by reference TRBV30 and TRBJ2-7, is SQTIHQWPATLVQPVGSPLSLECTVEGTSNPNLYWYRQAAGRGLQLLFYSVGIGQISSEVPQNLSASRPQDRQFILSSKKLLLSDSGFYLCAWSGGRTGSSYEQYFGPGTRLTVT.